This T cell receptor (beta chain) was observed in a study of blood T cell repertoires in COVID-19. Study at large: COVID-19 samples from acute and convalescent phases originated in the United States, Italy and Spain.

Enrolled during active infection, Seattle patients were then followed longitudinally. Germline values: CDR1 KGHSH, CDR2 LQKENI. Germline trimming cut 6 bases from V and 6 bases from J; bases unmatched to any gene: 5. This CDR3 region has 13 residues. Authors' data handling: Estimated nucleated cell counts came from reference gene primer amplification. TCRdb keeps only in-frame clones here, not all; method: immunoSEQ multiplex PCR. Clone size and the V and J calls come from that table; the DNA yielded D and trimming. The table records 200,000 to 300,000 clones, roughly 76% of them present only once. The receptor was isolated from a woman at least 80 years old with COVID-19, enrolled during active disease. The sequenced sample consisted of peripheral blood. The chain links TRBV18 to TRBJ1-5, with 7 positions matching TRBD1. The CDR3 region is CASSTGESQPQHF. CDR3 sequence (DNA): TGTGCCAGCTCTACAGGGGAAAGTCAGCCCCAGCATTTT.